The 32 T cell receptor beta chains listed next were all sequenced from one sample in a study of blood T cell repertoires in COVID-19. The repertoire was sequenced with immunoSEQ multiplex PCR; TCRdb's copy has only in-frame clones and lacks some. This sample has 150,000 to 200,000 clones, with approximately 95% found just once. The source material was peripheral blood. All receptors come from a woman aged 60-70 years with COVID-19, enrolled during active disease.

The chain combines TRBV15 with TRBJ1-5, with TRBD1 as a possible D gene (5 bases). The germline V and J ends were trimmed by 3 bases and 4 bases, with 16 bases remaining between them. The CDR3 is 16 residues long. Germline values: CDR1 LNHNV, CDR2 YYDKDF (reference sequence). The CDR3 bases are TGTGCCACCAGCAGCCCGGGACTCCCCAGGAATCAGCCCCAGCATTTT. Amino acids: CATSSPGLPRNQPQHF.

The chain links TRBV19 to TRBJ1-5; a possible D gene is TRBD1 (5 bases). The germline V and J ends were trimmed by 3 bases and 5 bases, with 8 bases remaining between them. This CDR3 has 13 amino acids. Germline CDR1 and CDR2: LNHDA and SQIVND (reference sequence). This CDR3 is CASSIRVDQPQHF. The CDR3 DNA sequence: TGTGCCAGTAGTATCAGGGTGGATCAGCCCCAGCATTTT.

The gene calls are TRBV19 and TRBJ2-2, with 12 positions matching TRBD2. Germline CDR1 LNHDA, CDR2 SQIVND (reference sequence). J gave up 5 bases and V 5 bases, and 6 bases lay outside the gene matches. The CDR3 contains 16 residues. The DNA of the CDR3 is TGTGCCAGTAGTGTTACTAGCGGGGGGCTAACCGGGGAGCTGTTTTTT. Amino acid sequence: CASSVTSGGLTGELFF.

V usage is TRBV9 and J usage is TRBJ2-5; 8 nucleotides match TRBD2. CDR1 and CDR2 from the germline V gene are SGDLS and YYNGEE. Germline trimming cut 0 bases from V and 3 bases from J; bases unmatched to any gene: 4. The CDR3 is 15 residues long. The CDR3 DNA reads TGTGCCAGCAGCGTAGCCGGGACTAGAAAAGAGACCCAGTACTTC. It encodes CASSVAGTRKETQYF.

The gene calls are TRBV6-2 or TRBV6-3 and TRBJ1-5; the D gene is possibly TRBD1 (5 bases). CDR3 length: 17 amino acids. V was cut by 6 bases and J by 4 bases, with 22 bases left in between. Germline V lookup: CDR1 MNHEY, CDR2 SVGEGT. The CDR3 DNA follows: TGTGCCAGCAGCCAACGAAGGGCCCAGGGCCCAAATCAGCCCCAGCATTTT. This sequence encodes CASSQRRAQGPNQPQHF.

V and J are TRBV9 and TRBJ2-1, with TRBD2 matching 7 bases. Looked up from germline, CDR1 is SGDLS and CDR2 is YYNGEE. V lost 0 bases, J lost 4 bases, and 4 bases stayed unmatched. The CDR3 extends over 15 amino acids. CDR3: CASSVDAGDYNEQFF. The CDR3 DNA follows: TGTGCCAGCAGCGTAGACGCGGGGGATTACAATGAGCAGTTCTTC.

This chain connects TRBV9 to TRBJ1-3; D uncertain. Germline CDR1 SGDLS, CDR2 YYNGEE. The CDR3 is 15 residues long. Deletions cut 0 bases from V and 0 bases from J, with 7 bases between. The CDR3 protein is CASSVEPSSGNTIYF. The CDR3, as DNA: TGTGCCAGCAGCGTAGAACCGAGCTCTGGAAACACCATATATTTT.

The chain is built from TRBV18 and TRBJ1-1; 8 nucleotides line up with TRBD1. This CDR3 spans 15 amino acids. Germline-derived CDR1 and CDR2 are KGHSH and LQKENI. Trimming removed 4 bases from V and 3 bases from J; junction bases left unmatched: 7. The CDR3 DNA is TGTGCCAGCTCACTCCGGACAGGGAAGGACACTGAAGCTTTCTTT. It translates to CASSLRTGKDTEAFF.

V gene TRBV5-4 combines with J gene TRBJ2-3; D is perhaps TRBD2 (5 bases). In germline, CDR1 is SGHNT, CDR2 YYREEE (reference sequence). The CDR3 contains 15 residues. Trimming stripped 3 bases from V and 4 bases from J, with 15 bases between. As DNA, the CDR3 is TGTGCCAGCAGCTCAGGTCGGCGGGCGGCAGATACGCAGTATTTT. It encodes CASSSGRRAADTQYF.

The chain combines TRBV9 with TRBJ1-2; TRBD1 is a possible D gene (6 bases). Germline values: CDR1 SGDLS, CDR2 YYNGEE. CDR3 length equals 14 residues. Trimming left V 3 bases short and J 2 bases short, with 11 bases between. CDR3 region: CASSGFGQNYGYTF. The CDR3 DNA sequence: TGTGCCAGCAGCGGATTTGGACAGAACTATGGCTACACCTTC.

The genes are TRBV9 and TRBJ2-7; maybe TRBD2 (5 bases). The V end was cut by 0 bases, the J end by 5 bases, with 9 bases between. This CDR3 spans 13 amino acids. Looked up from germline, CDR1 is SGDLS and CDR2 is YYNGEE. The CDR3 region is CASSVVGSDEQYF. DNA of the CDR3: TGTGCCAGCAGCGTAGTTGGTAGCGACGAGCAGTACTTC.

This chain links TRBV5-6 with TRBJ1-2; D is undetermined. The V gene's germline CDR1 is SGHDT and CDR2 YYEEEE. Trimming removed 4 bases at V and 5 bases at J, with 18 bases between. This CDR3 contains 15 residues. As DNA, the CDR3 is TGTGCCAGCAGCCCCCTCTACCGAAGAAATTATGGCTACACCTTC. Translated: CASSPLYRRNYGYTF.

The chain employs TRBV9 and TRBJ1-1; no clear D. Germline V gives CDR1 SGDLS, CDR2 YYNGEE. The CDR3 covers 13 residues. Trimming removed 4 bases at V and 1 base at J, with 8 bases between. CDR3 sequence: CASSPTGNTEAFF. Here the CDR3 DNA reads TGTGCCAGCAGCCCCACCGGGAACACTGAAGCTTTCTTT.

The chain has TRBV6-4 and TRBJ2-2; TRBD2 matches at 8 bases. The CDR3 extends over 14 amino acids. Trimming removed 4 bases from V and 4 bases from J; junction bases left unmatched: 2. Germline V gene data show CDR1 as MRHNA and CDR2 as SNTAGT. CDR3 nucleotides: TGTGCCAGCAGTGCGGGGGGGCCCACCGGGGAGCTGTTTTTT. Its translation is CASSAGGPTGELFF.

This chain uses TRBV6-2 or TRBV6-3 with TRBJ2-2; no reliable D call. V dropped 0 bases and J dropped 1 base, with 6 bases sitting between them. The CDR3 length is 15 residues. Germline V gene lookup returns CDR1 MNHEY and CDR2 SVGEGT. This chain's CDR3 is CASSYSPGNTGELFF. The CDR3 DNA follows: TGTGCCAGCAGTTACTCGCCAGGGAACACCGGGGAGCTGTTTTTT.

J is TRBJ1-2 and V is TRBV29-1, with D uncertain. The CDR3 is 13 residues long. The germline V gene encodes CDR1 SQVTM and CDR2 ANQGSEA. Trimming cost V 7 bases and J 3 bases, with 15 bases left between them. CDR3: CSATLAADYGYTF. In DNA, the CDR3 is TGCAGCGCCACTCTCGCGGCGGACTATGGCTACACCTTC.

J is TRBJ2-3 and V is TRBV7-6, with 10 bases fitting TRBD2. This CDR3 has 16 amino acids. Germline-derived CDR1 and CDR2 are SGHVS and FNYEAQ. With V trimmed by 1 base and J by 4 bases, 5 bases remained unmatched. CDR3 nucleotide sequence: TGTGCCAGCAGCTTAGTCCCAGCGGGGGGGGCAGATACGCAGTATTTT. Its protein product is CASSLVPAGGADTQYF. Full variable domain (outside the CDR3, taken from reference TRBV7-6 and TRBJ2-3): GAGVSQSPRYKVTKRGQDVALRCDPISGHVSLYWYRQALGQGPEFLTYFNYEAQQDKSGLPNDRFSAERPEGSISTLTIQRTEQRDSAMYRCASSLVPAGGADTQYFGPGTRLTVL.

The CDR3: CASSQEYRRNQPQHF. The CDR3 DNA is TGCGCCAGCAGCCAAGAGTACAGACGCAATCAGCCCCAGCATTTT. This chain connects TRBV4-3 to TRBJ1-5; D not certain. This CDR3 is built from 15 residues. Germline V gene data show CDR1 as LGHNA and CDR2 as YSLEER. Trimming took 0 bases from V and 2 from J, leaving 8 bases between them.

This clone has only one observation. The CDR3 DNA is TGTGCCAGTAGCCAGACGGGGGTCTCCACAGATACGCAGTATTTT. Protein: CASSQTGVSTDTQYF. The chain uses TRBV19 and TRBJ2-3, with D perhaps matching TRBD2 (6 bases). The CDR3 is 15 residues long. V was clipped by 6 bases and J by 2 bases, with 15 bases between them. Germline values: CDR1 LNHDA, CDR2 SQIVND (reference sequence).

CDR3 amino acids: CASSQGRFNSPLHF. In DNA form, the CDR3 reads TGTGCCAGCAGCCAGGGGCGGTTTAATTCACCCCTCCACTTT. The rearrangement links TRBV3-1 (or the pseudogene TRBV3-2) to TRBJ1-6; a weak D match, TRBD1 (5 bases). V lost 3 bases and J lost 6, with 9 bases in between. The CDR3 runs to 14 residues. Germline lookup yields CDR1 LGHDT and CDR2 YNNKEL (reference sequence).

This clone appeared once. The rearrangement links TRBV29-1 to TRBJ1-1; 8 bases are a match to TRBD1. Per the germline V gene, CDR1 is SQVTM and CDR2 is ANQGSEA. V gave up 4 bases and J gave up 6 bases; unmatched junction bases: 10. This CDR3 spans 14 amino acids. The CDR3 sequence is CSVAETGVVAEAFF. The CDR3 nucleotides read TGCAGCGTTGCTGAGACAGGGGTTGTCGCTGAAGCTTTCTTT.

This clone was found once. The CDR3, as DNA: TGTGCCATCAGTGAGTACCGGGAGGCCAACTATGGCTACACCTTC. Translating gives CAISEYREANYGYTF. This chain uses TRBV10-3 with TRBJ1-2; D remains unclear. In germline, CDR1 is ENHRY, CDR2 SYGVKD. This CDR3 is 15 amino acids long. Deletions cut 1 base from V and 2 bases from J, with 11 bases between.

This clone occurred a few times. The chain is built from TRBV18 and TRBJ2-1; D is unresolved. V dropped 4 bases and J dropped 0 bases, with 16 bases sitting between them. Germline values: CDR1 KGHSH, CDR2 LQKENI. CDR3 size: 17 residues. This CDR3 is CASSRDRVVNSYNEQFF. The CDR3 nucleotides read TGTGCCAGCTCACGTGATAGAGTGGTGAACTCCTACAATGAGCAGTTCTTC.

Worth noting for this clone: Relative to the germline gene, one junction end is altered; a read error may explain this. The rearrangement joins TRBV7-7 to TRBJ1-5; 9 bases map to TRBD1. CDR1 and CDR2 (germline): SSHAT, FNYEAQ (reference sequence). This CDR3 spans 20 amino acids. Here the CDR3 DNA reads TGTGCTAGCAGCTTTTTTTCAGGGACAGGGTCAACCTATAGCAATCAGCCCCAGCATTTT. It is translated as CASSFFSGTGSTYSNQPQHF.

The CDR3 nucleotides are TGTGCCAGCAGCTTAGAAGGGGGCTGGTACGAGCAGTACTTC. This translates into CASSLEGGWYEQYF. The chain uses TRBV11-2 and TRBJ2-7; 7 bases are shared with TRBD1. CDR1 and CDR2 from the germline V gene are SGHAT and FQNNGV. This CDR3 region has 14 residues. Trimming took 0 bases from V and 4 from J; bases not matched to a gene: 3.

The V and J genes are TRBV15 and TRBJ2-7, with D possibly being TRBD1 (6 bases). CDR3 size: 12 residues. Germline assignment: CDR1 LNHNV and CDR2 YYDKDF (reference sequence). The V end lost 3 bases, the J end lost 12 bases, and 15 bases lay between the germline ends. The CDR3 is CATSRSTGAMYF. The DNA of the CDR3 is TGTGCCACCAGCAGGTCGACAGGTGCGATGTACTTC.

The chain recombines TRBV24-1 with TRBJ1-1, with 9 bases that match TRBD1. Looked up from germline, CDR1 is KGHDR and CDR2 is SFDVKD. The CDR3 totals 17 residues. The V gene end was trimmed by 4 bases and the J gene end by 3 bases; junction bases not matched to a gene: 11. The CDR3 loop is CATSEKQGAEMDTEAFF. The DNA for the CDR3 is TGTGCCACCAGTGAAAAACAGGGGGCGGAGATGGACACTGAAGCTTTCTTT.

The gene calls are TRBV7-8 and TRBJ1-1; D is uncertain. CDR3 size: 15 residues. The V gene's germline CDR1 is SGHVS and CDR2 FQNEAQ. The ends were cut back, 5 bases at V and 2 bases at J, with 15 bases in the middle. The CDR3 here is CASSLTRAENTEAFF. The CDR3 bases are TGTGCCAGCAGCCTCACCCGTGCGGAAAACACTGAAGCTTTCTTT.

The chain joins TRBV11-2 to TRBJ1-5; possible D gene TRBD1, 6 bases. CDR3 length: 13 residues. Germline CDR1 reads SGHAT; CDR2 reads FQNNGV. The V gene lost 5 bases and the J gene lost 5 bases, with 10 bases spanning the gap. Here the CDR3 reads CASSSNRDQPQHF. CDR3 DNA: TGTGCCAGCAGCAGCAACAGGGATCAGCCCCAGCATTTT.

This clone appeared a single time. This rearrangement joins TRBV27 to TRBJ2-2, with D tentatively TRBD2 (6 bases). The CDR3 contains 14 residues. The V gene's germline CDR1 is MNHEY and CDR2 SMNVEV (reference sequence). CDR3 coding DNA: TGTGACCCCCGGGGGTCCGGGTCCACCGGGGAGCTGTTTTTT. Translated: CDPRGSGSTGELFF.

The CDR3 spells CASSYSGGSQEQYF. The DNA of the CDR3 is TGTGCCAGCAGTTATAGCGGGGGGTCCCAAGAGCAGTACTTC. The rearrangement links TRBV6-2 or TRBV6-3 to TRBJ2-7; 10 nucleotides line up with TRBD2. The V segment lost 3 bases and the J segment 7 bases; nucleotides outside the gene matches: 6. Germline CDR1 is MNHEY and CDR2 is SVGEGT. The CDR3 has 14 amino acids.

The genes are TRBV9 and TRBJ1-5, with no clear D. Trimming shortened V by 0 bases and J by 4 bases, and 8 bases separated the two germline ends. From germline, CDR1 is SGDLS and CDR2 YYNGEE. This CDR3 region has 14 residues. The CDR3 sequence is CASSVDGENQPQHF. DNA of the CDR3: TGTGCCAGCAGCGTAGACGGGGAAAATCAGCCCCAGCATTTT.